This paragraph covers one T cell receptor beta chain sequence. Antigen: not known. For every subset, genomic DNA was evenly distributed across several immunoSEQ plates. Sequenced by immunoSEQ multiplex PCR; TCRdb stores in-frame clones only, minus some. The table records some 2,000,000 clones, 85% to 95% of them present only once. The sample is drawn from a study of shared clonotypes between healthy human individuals. Study information: For every donor, three CD4 naive, three CD4 memory, two CD8 naive and one CD8 memory plates were used. Study-wide results and limits: Clonotypes shared by all four donors outscored non-shared clonotypes in generation probability.

Trimming removed 3 bases from V and 0 bases from J, with 9 bases in between. There are 14 residues in the CDR3. CDR1 and CDR2 from the germline V gene are MGHRA and YSYEKL. The donors, all of them Caucasian adults, lived in Nashville, Tennessee. Sequencing used naive CD4+ T cells sorted from blood. Subset specified: CD45RA+ positively selected. This chain connects TRBV4-1 to TRBJ2-7; D call uncertain. The clonotype originates from a man aged 18 to 30 in good health. This CDR3 reads CASSHLTTSYEQYF. CDR3 coding DNA: TGCGCCAGCAGCCACCTGACAACCTCCTACGAGCAGTACTTC.